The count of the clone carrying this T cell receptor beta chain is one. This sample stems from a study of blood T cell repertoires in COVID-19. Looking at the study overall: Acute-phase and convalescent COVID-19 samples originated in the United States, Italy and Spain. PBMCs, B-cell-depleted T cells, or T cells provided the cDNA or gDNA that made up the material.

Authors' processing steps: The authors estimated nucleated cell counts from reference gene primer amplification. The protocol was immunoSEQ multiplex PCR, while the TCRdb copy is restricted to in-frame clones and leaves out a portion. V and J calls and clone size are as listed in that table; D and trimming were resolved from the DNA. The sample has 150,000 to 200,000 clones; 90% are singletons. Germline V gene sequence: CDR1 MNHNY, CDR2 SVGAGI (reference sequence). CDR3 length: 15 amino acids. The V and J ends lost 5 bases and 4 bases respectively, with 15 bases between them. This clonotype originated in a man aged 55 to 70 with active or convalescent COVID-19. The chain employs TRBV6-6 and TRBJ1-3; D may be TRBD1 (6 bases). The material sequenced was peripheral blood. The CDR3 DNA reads TGTGCCAGCAGTACTACAGGGCTTGGGGGAAACACCATATATTTT. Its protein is CASSTTGLGGNTIYF.